This T cell receptor beta chain was sequenced for a study of cytomegalovirus exposure and HLA in healthy donors. Primers: 60 Vbeta forward and 13 Jbeta reverse. Per the study methods: The count from a later analysis was some 81 million unique TCR beta chains, roughly 11 million of them shared. Some clones are missing from TCRdb's copy, which holds only in-frame ones; the method was immunoSEQ multiplex PCR. V, J and clone size reflect that table, while D and trimming were determined from the DNA. This table lists nearly 35,000 clones. Study results and limitations: An analysis done earlier found most TCR beta V segments productive about 90% or about 30% of the time. A missense variant in DCLRE1C was later tied to TCR beta V- and J-gene trimming. Reports credit the classifier with highly specific, highly sensitive diagnosis of cytomegalovirus status.

Details on this clone: Antigen unknown.

The sample comprised PBMCs. The TCR comes from a woman in her forties in good health and CMV-seropositive.

The CDR3 DNA is TGCAGCGTTGGGGACTACGGCGAGCAGTACTTC. Translation gives CSVGDYGEQYF. The chain is built from TRBV29-1 and TRBJ2-7, with 7 bases matching TRBD2. V was clipped by 4 bases and J by 6 bases; unmatched bases: 3. Germline assignment: CDR1 SQVTM and CDR2 ANQGSEA. This CDR3 has 11 amino acids.